The 24 T cell receptor beta chains given below trace back to one sample, sequenced in a study of T-cell reconstitution after alpha-beta-depleted transplantation in children. TCRbeta library construction was performed incorporating unique molecular identifiers. One entry per CDR3 protein results from TCRdb running MiXCR on the PCR reads. This table has 100,000 or so distinct CDR3 sequences, approximately 5.4% appearing once. Sequences were derived from PBMCs, mostly from graft donor cells, sampled 60 days after TCRalphabeta/CD19-depleted stem cell transplant. The origin of the receptors is a female patient younger than 10 who had a stem cell transplant for Fanconi anemia, so the T cells may come from the graft donor.

This clonotype was picked up a small number of times. This sequence joins TRBV7-2 and TRBJ2-7; 8 bases line up with TRBD2. The CDR3 extends over 15 amino acids. Germline V gene data show CDR1 as SGHTA and CDR2 as FQGNSA. Trimming took 3 bases from V and 2 from J; bases not matched to a gene: 6. CDR3 DNA: TGTGCCAGCAGCTTCTATGCGGGGGGAACCTACGAGCAGTACTTC. Its protein is CASSFYAGGTYEQYF.

In its sample, this clonotype was seen many times. The chain links TRBV7-9 to TRBJ2-3; D might be TRBD1 (6 bases). The V gene's germline CDR1 is SEHNR and CDR2 FQNEAQ (reference sequence). The CDR3 length is 15 residues. V was shortened by 5 bases and J by 3 bases, with 15 bases between the two germline ends. This chain's CDR3 is CASSGTGIFTDTQYF. Here the CDR3 DNA reads TGTGCCAGCAGCGGTACAGGGATATTTACAGATACGCAGTATTTT.

This clonotype was recorded at least ten times. The genes are TRBV28 and TRBJ1-1, with a possible D match to TRBD1 (5 bases). CDR3 size: 16 residues. V was cut by 6 bases and J by 3 bases, with 20 bases left in between. Germline V gene data show CDR1 as MDHEN and CDR2 as SYDVKM. CDR3 in amino acids: CASSLAEGSRDTEAFF. In DNA form, the CDR3 reads TGTGCCAGCAGCCTTGCTGAGGGGTCAAGGGACACTGAAGCTTTCTTT.

The chain has TRBV12-3 or TRBV12-4 and TRBJ2-7, with a possible D match to TRBD2 (6 bases). V was trimmed by 5 bases and J by 3 bases, leaving 14 bases between them. The CDR3 contains 14 residues. The CDR3 coding sequence is TGTGCCAGCAGTCAGAGCGGGTCCCTCTACGAGCAGTACTTC. This codes for CASSQSGSLYEQYF.

This clonotype was seen a handful of times. V is TRBV6-5 and J is TRBJ2-7, with 9 bases that match TRBD2. V lost 1 base to trimming and J lost 9 bases; unmatched junction nucleotides: 4. In germline, CDR1 is MNHEY, CDR2 SVGAGI. CDR3 size: 13 residues. This CDR3 reads CASSYWREGWQYF. The CDR3 nucleotides read TGTGCCAGCAGTTACTGGCGGGAGGGTTGGCAGTACTTC.

The J gene is TRBJ2-2, the V gene TRBV5-1; 12 nucleotides agree with TRBD2. V lost 3 bases to trimming and J lost 4 bases; unmatched junction nucleotides: 4. Germline assignment: CDR1 SGHRS and CDR2 YFSETQ. The CDR3 covers 16 residues. The CDR3 protein is CASSSGLAGFTGELFF. For the CDR3, the DNA is TGCGCCAGCAGCTCGGGACTAGCGGGCTTCACCGGGGAGCTGTTTTTT.

The table lists this clonotype with many counts. This chain uses TRBV12-5 with TRBJ2-3, with a possible D match to TRBD2 (6 bases). Trimming removed 6 bases at V and 4 bases at J, with 17 bases between. The CDR3 loop spans 15 amino acids. CDR1 is LGHNT and CDR2 is FRNRAP in the germline V gene. Here the CDR3 DNA reads TGTGCTAGTGGCTACGGACGTTGGGAGGCAGATACGCAGTATTTT. Translated, it gives CASGYGRWEADTQYF.

This clonotype was counted many times. CDR3 protein: CASSHFPGLSSNYGYTF. The CDR3 DNA sequence: TGTGCCAGCAGCCATTTCCCAGGATTGTCTTCCAACTATGGCTACACCTTC. This chain uses TRBV3-1 with TRBJ1-2, with D uncertain. With 3 bases removed from V and 2 bases from J, the gap between germline ends came to 19 bases. Per germline, CDR1 LGHDT and CDR2 YNNKEL (reference sequence). This CDR3 is built from 17 residues.

This clonotype was observed at least ten times. The V and J genes are TRBV12-3 or TRBV12-4 and TRBJ2-7; 7 positions agree with TRBD1. The CDR3 covers 13 residues. With 4 bases clipped from V and 3 bases from J, the junction kept 3 bases outside the gene matches. CDR3 DNA: TGTGCCAGCAGTTCCCGGGACAGCTACGAGCAGTACTTC. Residues: CASSSRDSYEQYF.

The sample holds many counts of this clonotype. V gene TRBV12-3 or TRBV12-4 combines with J gene TRBJ2-1; possibly TRBD2 for D (6 bases). The CDR3 runs to 17 residues. Deletions cut 1 base from V and 4 bases from J, with 17 bases between. Here the CDR3 DNA reads TGTGCCAGCAGTTTAGGTCGGGCGGGAACTAATTACAATGAGCAGTTCTTC. This encodes CASSLGRAGTNYNEQFF.

This clonotype was detected ten times or more. V usage is TRBV4-2 and J usage is TRBJ2-1; D perhaps matches TRBD1 (5 bases). Germline CDR1 LGHNA, CDR2 YNFKEQ. V gave up 3 bases and J gave up 2 bases, with 11 bases separating them. This CDR3 has 15 residues. CDR3 amino acids: CASSQQDRPYNEQFF. In DNA form, the CDR3 reads TGTGCCAGCAGCCAGCAAGACAGACCCTACAATGAGCAGTTCTTC.

V gene TRBV7-2 combines with J gene TRBJ2-5; D gene uncertain. Per germline, CDR1 SGHTA and CDR2 FQGNSA. Trimming removed 5 bases at V and 1 base at J, with 8 bases between. The CDR3 length is 13 residues. The CDR3 DNA reads TGTGCCAGCAGCCCCGCCCCCCAAGAGACCCAGTACTTC. This translates into CASSPAPQETQYF.

This clonotype was observed at least ten times. The chain recombines TRBV20-1 with TRBJ1-4; no definite D call. The germline gives CDR1 DFQATT, CDR2 SNEGSKA (reference sequence). CDR3 length: 13 residues. V lost 7 bases and J 8 bases, leaving 17 bases between the germline ends. CDR3: CSVPPTTNEKLFF. The CDR3 DNA reads TGCAGTGTGCCCCCCACGACGAACGAAAAACTGTTTTTT.

At least ten counts were recorded for this clonotype. The chain couples TRBV29-1 to TRBJ2-7; D gene uncertain. This CDR3 region has 12 residues. The germline gives CDR1 SQVTM, CDR2 ANQGSEA. V lost 0 bases, J lost 7 bases, and 10 bases lay in between. The CDR3 region is CSVEDLLGEQYF. Written as DNA, the CDR3 is TGCAGCGTTGAAGATCTACTGGGGGAGCAGTACTTC.

In this sample, this clonotype turned up many times. The V call is TRBV25-1, the J call TRBJ1-2; D unclear. V dropped 2 bases and J dropped 6 bases, with 4 bases sitting between them. Germline V gene data show CDR1 as MGHDK and CDR2 as SYGVNS. The CDR3 loop spans 11 amino acids. The CDR3 DNA follows: TGTGCCAGCAGTGAAGCGCATGGCTACACCTTC. Its translation is CASSEAHGYTF.

The genes are TRBV20-1 and TRBJ2-1; 12 positions agree with TRBD2. The CDR3 covers 17 residues. The ends lost 6 bases at V and 0 bases at J; junction bases unmatched: 9. Germline V gene sequence: CDR1 DFQATT, CDR2 SNEGSKA (reference sequence). The CDR3 is CSAATSGGRISYNEQFF. CDR3 coding DNA: TGCAGTGCCGCCACTAGCGGGGGGCGAATCTCCTACAATGAGCAGTTCTTC.

This clonotype came up a few times. V gene TRBV30 combines with J gene TRBJ1-5; 12 bases are shared with TRBD1. The junction had 5 bases not matched to a gene; V was cut back by 2 bases and J by 0 bases. The CDR3 is made up of 17 amino acids. Germline V CDR1 and CDR2: GTSNPN, SVGIG (reference sequence). The CDR3 loop is CAWSSGTGGYSNQPQHF. In DNA form, the CDR3 reads TGTGCCTGGAGTTCCGGGACAGGGGGCTATAGCAATCAGCCCCAGCATTTT.

This clonotype showed up many times. The chain combines TRBV10-3 with TRBJ2-4; 10 bases are a match to TRBD1. V was pared by 10 bases and J by 1 base, with 7 bases of the junction left unmatched. CDR3 length: 15 amino acids. CDR1 is ENHRY and CDR2 is SYGVKD in the germline V gene. The CDR3 protein is CATQGDRGAKNIQYF. CDR3 DNA sequence: TGTGCCACCCAAGGGGACAGGGGCGCCAAAAACATTCAGTACTTC.

This clonotype has ten or more counts. The rearrangement links TRBV5-1 to TRBJ2-7; D remains unclear. This CDR3 region has 14 residues. Trimming took 0 bases from V and 3 from J, leaving 10 bases between them. The germline CDR1 and CDR2 sequences are SGHRS and YFSETQ. The chain's CDR3 is CASSLEGPNYEQYF. The CDR3 bases are TGCGCCAGCAGCTTGGAGGGCCCAAACTACGAGCAGTACTTC.

A few counts support this clonotype. The chain joins TRBV5-1 to TRBJ1-1; D may be TRBD1 (5 bases). V lost 4 bases, J lost 6 bases, and 13 bases lay in between. CDR1 is SGHRS, CDR2 YFSETQ, per germline. The CDR3 is made up of 13 amino acids. The CDR3 loop is CASSQGVLAEAFF. CDR3 nucleotide sequence: TGCGCCAGCAGCCAAGGGGTTCTTGCTGAAGCTTTCTTT.

This clonotype was recorded at least ten times. The V gene is TRBV20-1, the J gene TRBJ1-6; TRBD1 matches 9 bases. In germline, CDR1 is DFQATT, CDR2 SNEGSKA (reference sequence). Unmatched junction bases numbered 5, after V lost 2 bases and J lost 6 bases. The CDR3 has 15 amino acids. The CDR3 DNA sequence: TGCAGTGCTAGAACCGGGACAGGGCGTAATTCACCCCTCCACTTT. Translating it yields CSARTGTGRNSPLHF.

Many counts were recorded for this clonotype. V gene TRBV19 combines with J gene TRBJ2-1; D is unclear. The CDR3 consists of 14 residues. V was pared by 7 bases and J by 0 bases, with 10 bases between. CDR1 is LNHDA and CDR2 is SQIVND in the germline V gene (reference sequence). CDR3 DNA sequence: TGTGCCAGTATGTCTCTGAGCTCCTACAATGAGCAGTTCTTC. This translates into CASMSLSSYNEQFF.

The table lists this clonotype with many counts. CDR3 protein: CASSEGTSGAYEQYF. The DNA of the CDR3 is TGTGCCAGCAGTGAGGGGACTAGCGGGGCTTACGAGCAGTACTTC. The V and J genes are TRBV28 and TRBJ2-7; 13 bases map to TRBD2. Trimming cost V 5 bases and J 4 bases; bases outside gene matches: 5. This CDR3 is built from 15 residues. Germline CDR1 and CDR2: MDHEN and SYDVKM.

Concerning this clonotype: A much larger clone lies a single base off, so this may be a read error. This rearrangement joins TRBV20-1 to TRBJ2-1; TRBD2 might be the D (6 bases). The CDR3 runs to 16 residues. Germline V lookup: CDR1 DFQATT, CDR2 SNEGSKA (reference sequence). This CDR3 reads CCETRSGGSFRNEQFF. CDR3 sequence (DNA): TGCTGTGAGACCCGAAGTGGGGGGAGCTTTAGGAATGAGCAGTTCTTC.